These T cell receptor beta chains were read from a single sample in a study of cytomegalovirus exposure and HLA in healthy donors. This table comes from immunoSEQ multiplex PCR, and its TCRdb copy is limited to in-frame clones, with some not included. The profile shows some 86,000 clones, approximately 94% of them singletons. The sample consisted of PBMCs. The receptors originated from a woman in her twenties or thirties in good health and CMV-seronegative. The CDR3 runs from the conserved cysteine through the conserved F or W. D genes are given only for firm matches. Size values are once, few and many counts, or a class for expanded clones, and some rows have none.

TRBJ1-5 | - | TRBV6-5 | - | CASRAGGSSNQPQHF | TGTGCCAGCCGGGCTGGGGGCAGCAGCAATCAGCCCCAGCATTTT
TRBJ1-4 | - | TRBV18 | - | CASSPNYGANEKLFF | TGTGCCAGCTCACCAAACTACGGGGCTAATGAAAAACTGTTTTTT
TRBJ1-1 | - | TRBV14 | - | CASSQIGATEAFF | TGTGCCAGCAGCCAGATTGGAGCCACTGAAGCTTTCTTT
TRBJ2-3 | - | TRBV7-6 | TRBD2 | CASSEGTSGATDTQYF | TGTGCCAGCAGCGAAGGGACTAGCGGAGCCACAGATACGCAGTATTTT
TRBJ1-5 | - | TRBV6-5 | - | CASSYPWAGDQPQHF | TGTGCCAGCAGTTATCCGTGGGCAGGGGATCAGCCCCAGCATTTT
TRBJ2-3 | - | TRBV6-5 | TRBD1 | CASSFGQGDTDTQYF | TGTGCCAGCAGCTTTGGACAGGGGGACACAGATACGCAGTATTTT
TRBJ1-2 | - | TRBV5-6 | TRBD1 | CASSRGQGILGYGYTF | TGTGCCAGCAGCCGCGGACAGGGGATTTTAGGCTATGGCTACACCTTC
TRBJ2-6 | - | TRBV2 | - | CASSGRRGPTSGANVLTF | TGTGCCAGCAGTGGTCGGAGGGGGCCCACTTCTGGGGCCAACGTCCTGACTTTC
TRBJ1-1 | - | TRBV5-1 | TRBD1 | CASSLGARTGGSSAFF | TGCGCCAGCAGCCTGGGGGCGCGGACAGGGGGCTCATCGGCTTTCTTT
TRBJ2-7 | - | TRBV5-5 | TRBD1 | CASSTPSQGALNEQYF | TGTGCCAGCAGCACCCCATCCCAGGGGGCTCTTAACGAGCAGTACTTC
TRBJ1-1 | - | TRBV18 | - | CASSLISSFWSYTEAFF | TGTGCCAGCTCACTTATCAGCTCCTTTTGGAGCTACACTGAAGCTTTCTTT
TRBJ1-2 | - | TRBV9 | - | CASSTRQENYGYTF | TGTGCCAGCAGCACCCGACAGGAGAACTATGGCTACACCTTC
TRBJ1-3 | - | TRBV7-6 | - | CASSPITGGTAGNTIYF | TGTGCCAGCAGCCCGATCACGGGAGGGACGGCTGGAAACACCATATATTTT
TRBJ2-2 | - | TRBV30 | TRBD1 | CAWMPGQRKAVGTGELFF | TGTGCCTGGATGCCGGGACAGAGGAAAGCGGTAGGAACCGGGGAGCTGTTTTTT
TRBJ2-3 | - | TRBV6-5 | TRBD2 | CASGRASTDTQYF | TGTGCCAGTGGGAGGGCAAGCACAGATACGCAGTATTTT
TRBJ2-7 | - | TRBV5-1 | - | CASSLLSDEQYF | TGCGCCAGCAGCTTGTTATCGGACGAGCAGTACTTC
TRBJ2-3 | - | TRBV5-4 | TRBD2 | CASSLGTSGGTDTQYF | TGTGCCAGCAGCCTAGGGACTAGCGGGGGCACAGATACGCAGTATTTT
TRBJ1-4 | - | TRBV2 | TRBD1 | CASRDTGVAEKLFF | TGTGCCAGCAGGGATACAGGGGTGGCTGAAAAACTGTTTTTT
TRBJ2-7 | - | TRBV7-9 | - | CASSFYSRGTRDEQYF | TGTGCCAGCAGCTTTTATAGCAGGGGTACTAGGGACGAGCAGTACTTC
TRBJ1-5 | - | TRBV19 | - | CASRISGNQPQHF | TGTGCCAGTAGAATTTCAGGGAATCAGCCCCAGCATTTT
TRBJ2-1 | - | TRBV5-4 | TRBD2 | CASSLGTSGYNEQFF | TGTGCCAGCAGCTTGGGGACTAGCGGCTACAATGAGCAGTTCTTC
TRBJ2-7 | once | TRBV6-5 | TRBD2 | CASSYGLAGSSYEQYF | TGTGCCAGCAGTTACGGACTAGCGGGGAGCTCCTACGAGCAGTACTTC
TRBJ2-7 | - | TRBV7-2 | TRBD2 | CASSRLRGVEGEQYF | TGTGCCAGCAGCCGGCTCCGGGGGGTTGAGGGCGAGCAGTACTTC
TRBJ1-6 | - | TRBV7-9 | TRBD1 | CASRPDRVNSPLHF | TGTGCCAGCAGACCCGACAGGGTCAATTCACCCCTCCACTTT
TRBJ2-2 | - | TRBV5-1 | - | CASTVGKPGTGELFF | TGCGCCAGCACCGTCGGGAAACCGGGCACCGGGGAGCTGTTTTTT
TRBJ1-1 | - | TRBV29-1 | - | CSVPRRGNTEAFF | TGCAGCGTTCCGCGCAGAGGGAACACTGAAGCTTTCTTT
TRBJ2-6 | - | TRBV5-1 | TRBD1 | CASSPRTGQTSGANVLTF | TGCGCCAGCAGCCCCAGAACGGGACAGACCTCTGGGGCCAACGTCCTGACTTTC
TRBJ1-2 | - | TRBV5-1 | - | CASMPREFSYGYTF | TGCGCCAGCATGCCACGGGAATTCTCTTATGGCTACACCTTC
TRBJ2-3 | - | TRBV18 | - | CASSPIFGGPTDTQYF | TGTGCCAGCTCACCCATTTTCGGGGGGCCCACAGATACGCAGTATTTT
TRBJ1-6 | - | TRBV5-1 | - | CASSLDSLFNNSPLHF | TGCGCCAGCAGCTTGGACAGCCTTTTTAATAATTCACCCCTCCACTTT
TRBJ2-3 | - | TRBV19 | TRBD1 | CASSIGGRGRIDTQYF | TGTGCCAGTAGTATAGGAGGCAGGGGGCGCATAGATACGCAGTATTTT
TRBJ2-5 | - | TRBV9 | - | CASSADQETQYF | TGTGCCAGCAGCGCGGACCAAGAGACCCAGTACTTC
TRBJ2-3 | - | TRBV5-5 | TRBD2 | CASSLQLAVSTDTQYF | TGTGCCAGCAGCTTGCAACTAGCGGTTAGCACAGATACGCAGTATTTT
TRBJ1-1 | few | TRBV30 | - | CAWSEAGRMNTEAFF | TGTGCCTGGAGTGAGGCAGGTCGAATGAACACTGAAGCTTTCTTT
TRBJ2-2 | - | TRBV30 | - | CAWSVRTGLGGELFF | TGTGCCTGGAGTGTCCGAACAGGGCTGGGCGGGGAGCTGTTTTTT
TRBJ1-6 | - | TRBV4-1 | TRBD1 | CASSETGQGNSPLHF | TGCGCCAGCAGCGAAACAGGACAGGGGAATTCACCCCTCCACTTT
TRBJ1-2 | - | TRBV19 | - | CATSRPGLASYGYTF | TGTGCCACCAGTAGGCCCGGGTTGGCAAGCTATGGCTACACCTTC
TRBJ1-5 | - | TRBV6-6 | - | CASTLGQSNQPQHF | TGTGCCAGCACATTAGGACAGAGCAATCAGCCCCAGCATTTT
TRBJ2-7 | - | TRBV6-5 | TRBD2 | CASRDSGRAYEQYF | TGTGCCAGCAGAGATAGCGGGAGGGCCTACGAGCAGTACTTC
TRBJ1-1 | - | TRBV25-1 | - | CASSEYVGLRTEAFF | TGTGCCAGCAGTGAATACGTGGGCCTGCGTACCGAAGCTTTCTTT
TRBJ1-2 | few | TRBV29-1 | TRBD1 | CSVPQGAGPNYGYTF | TGCAGCGTCCCCCAGGGGGCCGGGCCTAACTATGGCTACACCTTC
TRBJ1-5 | - | TRBV28 | - | CASSFEQGPNQPQHF | TGTGCCAGCAGTTTTGAACAGGGTCCCAATCAGCCCCAGCATTTT
TRBJ2-1 | - | TRBV28 | TRBD2 | CASSLFGLGAYNEQFF | TGTGCCAGCAGTCTGTTCGGACTAGGGGCCTACAATGAGCAGTTCTTC
TRBJ1-1 | - | TRBV25-1 | - | CASMRFEGMNTEAFF | TGTGCCAGCATGAGGTTCGAAGGCATGAACACTGAAGCTTTCTTT
TRBJ1-4 | once | TRBV6-1 | TRBD1 | CASSQGVGKLFF | TGTGCCAGCAGCCAGGGGGTAGGAAAACTGTTTTTT
TRBJ2-2 | - | TRBV5-1 | TRBD1 | CASSLGQGPTGELFF | TGCGCCAGCAGCTTGGGACAGGGGCCCACCGGGGAGCTGTTTTTT
TRBJ2-1 | once | TRBV6-4 | TRBD2 | CASSDLAGGGSEQFF | TGTGCCAGCAGTGACCTAGCGGGAGGGGGTAGTGAGCAGTTCTTC
TRBJ1-1 | - | TRBV18 | - | CATDPTEMNTEAFF | TGTGCCACAGACCCGACAGAGATGAACACTGAAGCTTTCTTT
TRBJ1-1 | - | TRBV5-8 | - | CASKGLGENTEAFF | TGTGCCAGTAAAGGCCTAGGGGAGAACACTGAAGCTTTCTTT
TRBJ1-5 | few | TRBV30 | TRBD1 | CASDRGHNQPQHF | TGTGCCTCCGACAGGGGGCATAATCAGCCCCAGCATTTT
TRBJ2-3 | once | TRBV18 | - | CASSVAAGSTDTQYF | TGTGCCAGCTCAGTCGCGGCGGGGAGCACAGATACGCAGTATTTT
TRBJ2-3 | - | TRBV7-9 | TRBD2 | CASSPGLAVTDTQYF | TGTGCCAGCAGCCCGGGACTAGCGGTTACAGATACGCAGTATTTT
TRBJ1-4 | - | TRBV28 | - | CASSPGGGRGEKLFF | TGTGCCAGCAGCCCAGGCGGGGGGAGGGGTGAAAAACTGTTTTTT
TRBJ2-7 | - | TRBV19 | TRBD1 | CASSMWSTGVAYEQYF | TGTGCCAGTAGTATGTGGTCGACAGGGGTTGCATACGAGCAGTACTTC
TRBJ2-1 | - | TRBV20-1 | - | CSALMRNEQFF | TGCAGTGCTCTCATGCGGAATGAGCAGTTCTTC